Sequencing of this TCR beta chain was carried out in a study of cytomegalovirus exposure and HLA in healthy donors. Notes on the study in general: A later analysis reportedly identified an Asian-associated ancestry cluster as carrying fewer N-insertions than the approximately 670-donor mean. TCR beta chain V- and J-gene trimming was linked, in a later analysis, to a missense variant in DCLRE1C. Equally common other TCR beta chains were less clonally expanded than HLA-associated ones, a later analysis found.

Primers: 60 Vbeta forward and 13 Jbeta reverse. The assay was immunoSEQ multiplex PCR, and TCRdb's table has in-frame clones only and misses some. The table shows 100,000 to 150,000 clones, with 75% to 85% occurring only once. The CDR3 has 15 residues. V was pared by 4 bases and J by 6 bases, with 7 bases of the junction left unmatched. Per the germline V gene, CDR1 is SGHDT and CDR2 is YYEEEE. Each donor's status was that of a healthy bone marrow donor. A note on this clone: Its antigen is not identified.

This receptor was identified in a man aged 35-49 years in good health and CMV-seronegative. Sample: PBMCs. This chain links TRBV5-6 with TRBJ1-6, with 7 positions matching TRBD1. For the CDR3, the DNA is TGTGCCAGCAGCATAAGGGGGCCGAGTAATTCACCCCTCCACTTT. Protein product: CASSIRGPSNSPLHF.